This T cell receptor beta chain was sequenced during a study of CD8 T cells in Susac syndrome. The RNA, roughly 0.45 to 1 ug, was put through reverse transcription using random hexamers. Multiplex PCR with immunoSEQ amplified the TCR beta CDR3 across 54 Vbeta and 13 Jbeta. TCRdb called the immunoSEQ multiplex PCR reads again in MiXCR, with one record for every CDR3 protein. Found here are about 200,000 distinct CDR3 sequences, 90% to 97% of them singletons; the top ten hold more than 0.09%. CDR1 and CDR2 (germline): SQVTM, ANQGSEA. V lost 2 bases to trimming and J lost 1 base, with 6 bases between them. CDR3 length equals 13 residues. TCR beta sequencing was performed on blood CD8+ and CD4+ T cells. The patients who served as multiple sclerosis controls were treatment-naive and had stable or active relapsing-remitting disease that fulfilled the revised McDonald criteria. The TEMRA cells underwent FACS enrichment, while the CD8+ and CD4+ T cells underwent negative isolation.

Sequencing input: CD4+ T cells from PBMCs. The gene calls are TRBV29-1 and TRBJ2-4; D perhaps matches TRBD1 (6 bases). This receptor was obtained from a human donor with multiple sclerosis. CDR3 region: CSVERGAKNIQYF. The CDR3 DNA reads TGCAGCGTTGAAAGGGGGGCCAAAAACATTCAGTACTTC. The complete variable domain, with remaining parts taken from reference TRBV29-1 and TRBJ2-4, reads SAVISQKPSRDICQRGTSLTIQCQVDSQVTMMFWYRQQPGQSLTLIATANQGSEATYESGFVIDKFPISRPNLTFSTLTVSNMSPEDSSIYLCSVERGAKNIQYFGAGTRLSVL.